The entry below describes one T cell receptor beta chain. This clone showed up just once. Its specific antigen is unknown. Within one base of it there is no much larger clone, and no base qualities were kept. The CDR3 regions of human TCRbeta chains were subjected to immunosequencing. On the authors' methods: Repertoire TCRs were matched against a reference library of SARS-CoV-2-specific TCRs generated with the MIRA antigen-specificity platform. Breadth was defined as the fraction of unique TCRs that were SARS-CoV-2-associated. Depth was defined as the fraction of total T cells that were SARS-CoV-2-associated. Each spike-specific TCR was assigned to its reactive spike region and to a CD4 or CD8 class using the MIRA data. Log10-transformed breadth and depth values were compared by one-way ANOVA with Sidak's multiple comparisons tests. TCRdb provides this immuneACCESS table in a form limited to in-frame rearrangements. Some clones are lacking; in checked studies, under half of them reflect an unresolved V gene, and why the rest are absent is not known. D and trimming were read from the DNA, whereas the V and J calls and clone size are those reported in that table. The sample contains some 40,000 clones, about 80% of them found a single time. Of the sample, roughly 21% is held by the ten largest clones.

This record comes from a study of T cell responses to AZD1222 COVID-19 vaccine (dated by TCRdb to 2020 to 2022). In terms of the full investigation: TCR sequencing covered 233 trial participants: 207 given two doses of AZD1222 and approximately 26 given two doses of MenACWY control vaccine. Trial participants were enrolled into age subgroups of 18-55, 56-69 and 70-plus years, which contained around 150, 29 and 61 TCR-sequenced participants, respectively. Study-level results and caveats: The whole spike protein was spanned by vaccine-associated CD4 TCRs, and dominant responses were seen in regions 160-218 and 743-854. A significant rise in spike-specific TCR breadth and depth was observed after two AZD1222 doses relative to day 0 and relative to MenACWY recipients. Reportedly, close to half of the unique spike-specific TCRs recognized epitopes lying outside the regions that are mutated in the B.1.351 and B.1.1.7 variants. Most participants were white British and females outnumbered males, and the authors suggested that clonal diversity may have been underestimated. Because no day 14 peak-response samples were available, the repertoires could be characterized only after the peak T cell response. The 56-69-year group was small, and its depth increase did not reach significance, likely because of low power. Conclusions about previously exposed vaccinees were limited because only six AZD1222 recipients were SARS-CoV-2 seropositive at baseline.

The CDR3 contains 15 residues, cysteine and phenylalanine counted. Only the CDR3 portion is preserved as DNA: 45 bases, with reading frame beginning at the first base. Taken from the germline V gene (reference sequence), the CDR1 and CDR2 loops are LNHDA and SQIVND. Cut back by 4 bases and 5 bases, the V and J ends lie 14 bases apart. The meaning of the sample's time point label: about 28 days (+/-7) after the second vaccine dose. The sample's treatment or condition label is to be understood as: meningococcal conjugate vaccine given as trial control. The vaccinee samples were drawn from two UK trials, COV001 and COV002, one of which was a single-blind randomized controlled phase 2/3 trial testing AZD1222 (ChAdOx1 nCoV-19) in healthy adults. Trial participant PBMC samples were collected at day 0 and day 28 after the second dose for TCRbeta chain sequencing.

Recombination joined TRBV19 with TRBJ1-4, with TRBD1 as a weak D call on 6 bases. The source of this sequence is an adult who received the MenACWY meningococcal vaccine as a control. The source was peripheral blood, collected 28 days after the second dose of the MenACWY control vaccine. The DNA sequence is as follows: TGTGCCAGTAGTACCGCCGGGACACCGAATGAAAAACTGTTTTTT. Translated, it reads CASSTAGTPNEKLFF.